What follows are 28 T cell receptor beta chains derived from one specimen sequenced in a study of blood T cell repertoires in COVID-19. Repertoires were generated with immunoSEQ multiplex PCR, while TCRdb's copy carries only in-frame clones and drops some. The data show around 200,000 clones, roughly 87% seen once. Input material: peripheral blood. The source of these receptors is a middle-aged man with active or convalescent COVID-19.

V is TRBV5-1 and J is TRBJ1-2; possible D gene TRBD1, 5 bases. The germline V and J ends were trimmed by 0 bases and 4 bases, with 16 bases remaining between them. The CDR3 has 16 residues. The germline CDR1 and CDR2 sequences are SGHRS and YFSETQ. The CDR3 protein is CASSLVVGGVFYGYTF. CDR3 sequence (DNA): TGCGCCAGCAGCTTGGTCGTGGGAGGGGTTTTCTATGGCTACACCTTC. Variable domain in full (rest from reference TRBV5-1 and TRBJ1-2): KAGVTQTPRYLIKTRGQQVTLSCSPISGHRSVSWYQQTPGQGLQFLFEYFSETQRNKGNFPGRFSGRQFSNSRSEMNVSTLELGDSALYLCASSLVVGGVFYGYTFGSGTRLTVV.

V and J are TRBV27 and TRBJ2-1; a weak D match, TRBD2 (5 bases). The V gene's germline CDR1 is MNHEY and CDR2 SMNVEV (reference sequence). The CDR3 loop spans 13 amino acids. V was trimmed by 0 bases and J by 9 bases, leaving 9 bases between them. The CDR3 DNA reads as TGTGCCAGCAGTTTATCGCCCAGCGGTGAGCAGTTCTTC. Translation: CASSLSPSGEQFF.

Details on this clone: The identical CDR3 is also encoded by other nucleotide sequences in the sample. The chain joins TRBV5-6 to TRBJ2-7, with 9 bases fitting TRBD1. Unmatched junction bases numbered 3, after V lost 4 bases and J lost 1 base. Germline loops: CDR1 SGHDT, CDR2 YYEEEE. The CDR3 has 14 residues. As DNA, the CDR3 is TGTGCCAGCAGCCTGGGACAGGGATCCTACGAGCAGTACTTC. Translating it yields CASSLGQGSYEQYF. Full variable domain (remainder filled in from reference TRBV5-6 and TRBJ2-7): DAGVTQSPTHLIKTRGQQVTLRCSPKSGHDTVSWYQQALGQGPQFIFQYYEEEERQRGNFPDRFSGHQFPNYSSELNVNALLLGDSALYLCASSLGQGSYEQYFGPGTRLTVT.

This clone showed up just once. The rearrangement links TRBV28 to TRBJ1-2, with TRBD1 matching over 8 bases. Germline V lookup: CDR1 MDHEN, CDR2 SYDVKM. Germline trimming cut 6 bases from V and 5 bases from J; bases unmatched to any gene: 8. This CDR3 is 14 amino acids long. CDR3 sequence (DNA): TGTGCCAGCAGCCCCCGGACAGGGAGGTATGGCTACACCTTC. Translation gives CASSPRTGRYGYTF.

J is TRBJ2-5 and V is TRBV5-1, with TRBD2 matching over 10 bases. The V gene end was trimmed by 0 bases and the J gene end by 4 bases; junction bases not matched to a gene: 6. The CDR3 extends over 16 amino acids. Germline CDR1 and CDR2: SGHRS and YFSETQ. Written as DNA, the CDR3 is TGCGCCAGCAGCTTGGGATCGGTAGCGGGAGGAGAGACCCAGTACTTC. It encodes CASSLGSVAGGETQYF.

The chain employs TRBV29-1 and TRBJ1-1; D may be TRBD1 (6 bases). The V gene's germline CDR1 is SQVTM and CDR2 ANQGSEA. V was shortened by 6 bases and J by 0 bases, with 20 bases between the two germline ends. The CDR3 extends over 16 amino acids. The CDR3 region has the DNA TGCAGCGTCGTCGGCCAGGGGACCTTCATGAACACTGAAGCTTTCTTT. This sequence encodes CSVVGQGTFMNTEAFF.

The chain links TRBV9 to TRBJ1-3; TRBD1 agrees at 9 bases. With V trimmed by 4 bases and J by 2 bases, 4 bases remained unmatched. Germline CDR1 and CDR2: SGDLS and YYNGEE. The CDR3 is 15 residues long. The CDR3 DNA follows: TGTGCCAGCAGCCAACGGACAGGGGCTGGAAACACCATATATTTT. It codes for CASSQRTGAGNTIYF.

A single count supports this clone. The chain employs TRBV6-5 and TRBJ1-2; D ambiguous. This CDR3 spans 15 amino acids. Germline V gives CDR1 MNHEY, CDR2 SVGAGI. V was pared by 0 bases and J by 8 bases, with 16 bases between. The CDR3 is CASSYSQWRGRGYTF. In DNA, the CDR3 is TGTGCCAGCAGTTACTCCCAATGGAGAGGGAGAGGCTACACCTTC.

The chain joins TRBV11-2 to TRBJ1-1; 10 bases map to TRBD1. The germline V gene has CDR1 SGHAT and CDR2 FQNNGV. The CDR3 loop spans 14 amino acids. Trimming removed 3 bases from V and 5 bases from J; junction bases left unmatched: 3. CDR3 sequence (DNA): TGTGCCAGCAGCTTCGGACAGGGGGTGACTGAAGCTTTCTTT. Amino acids: CASSFGQGVTEAFF.

The J gene is TRBJ1-5, the V gene TRBV27; possibly TRBD1 for D (5 bases). V was trimmed by 4 bases and J by 3 bases, leaving 16 bases between them. CDR3 length equals 16 residues. The germline CDR1 and CDR2 sequences are MNHEY and SMNVEV (reference sequence). In DNA form, the CDR3 reads TGTGCCAGCAGTTCGTACCTGACAGTTTCCAATCAGCCCCAGCATTTT. Amino acids: CASSSYLTVSNQPQHF.

V is TRBV9 and J is TRBJ2-7, with D maybe TRBD1 (7 bases). Between the trimmed V and J ends, which lost 0 bases and 3 bases, there was a span of 13 bases. The CDR3 consists of 15 residues. The germline V gene encodes CDR1 SGDLS and CDR2 YYNGEE. This CDR3 is CASSVGDSGLYEQYF. CDR3 DNA: TGTGCCAGCAGCGTAGGGGACAGCGGGCTCTACGAGCAGTACTTC.

The chain employs TRBV27 and TRBJ1-2, with 8 bases that match TRBD1. J gave up 6 bases and V 5 bases, and 11 bases lay outside the gene matches. Germline lookup yields CDR1 MNHEY and CDR2 SMNVEV (reference sequence). The CDR3 is made up of 15 amino acids. This chain's CDR3 is CASSPRAGGGDGYTF. The CDR3, as DNA: TGTGCCAGCAGTCCACGGGCAGGGGGCGGGGATGGCTACACCTTC.

The V and J genes are TRBV28 and TRBJ1-5, with 8 bases that match TRBD1. V was clipped by 4 bases and J by 6 bases; unmatched bases: 11. Germline lookup yields CDR1 MDHEN and CDR2 SYDVKM. This CDR3 spans 16 amino acids. The CDR3 DNA is TGTGCCAGCAGTTCGCCAGGGGGCGCGTCCCGTCAGCCCCAGCATTTT. Encoded protein: CASSSPGGASRQPQHF.

The rearrangement uses TRBV5-6 and TRBJ2-2; D perhaps matches TRBD1 (5 bases). Germline assignment: CDR1 SGHDT and CDR2 YYEEEE. This CDR3 comprises 16 residues. Trimming pared 2 bases from V and 0 bases from J, leaving 11 bases between. The CDR3 protein is CASSFWGLTNTGELFF. The DNA of the CDR3 is TGTGCCAGCAGCTTCTGGGGCCTCACGAACACCGGGGAGCTGTTTTTT.

The genes are TRBV30 and TRBJ2-7, with 7 nucleotides matching TRBD2. This CDR3 is 13 amino acids long. Trimming removed 1 base from V and 6 bases from J; junction bases left unmatched: 6. From germline, CDR1 is GTSNPN and CDR2 SVGIG (reference sequence). Here the CDR3 reads CAWSGGAGTEQYF. CDR3 nucleotides: TGTGCCTGGAGTGGGGGAGCGGGGACCGAGCAGTACTTC.

The chain carries TRBV6-2 or TRBV6-3 and TRBJ1-6, with no clear D. From germline, CDR1 is MNHEY and CDR2 SVGEGT. This CDR3 contains 14 residues. Trimming pared 3 bases from V and 5 bases from J, leaving 8 bases between. The CDR3 is CASSYLQNNSPLHF. The CDR3 bases are TGTGCCAGCAGTTATCTGCAGAATAATTCACCCCTCCACTTT.

The chain links TRBV27 to TRBJ1-2, with D unclear. The CDR3 is 14 residues long. Germline V gene sequence: CDR1 MNHEY, CDR2 SMNVEV (reference sequence). Trimming took 8 bases from V and 2 from J, leaving 15 bases between them. The CDR3 region is CASGYRNSNYGYTF. In nucleotides, the CDR3 is TGTGCCAGCGGATACCGTAACAGCAACTATGGCTACACCTTC.

The V and J genes are TRBV6-5 and TRBJ1-1, with D possibly TRBD1 on 5 matching bases. The CDR3 is 15 residues long. Trimming pared 6 bases from V and 3 bases from J, leaving 17 bases between. Looked up from germline, CDR1 is MNHEY and CDR2 is SVGAGI. This chain's CDR3 is CASRNGHGGDTEAFF. The CDR3 DNA is TGTGCCAGCAGAAACGGACACGGCGGGGACACTGAAGCTTTCTTT.

The V call is TRBV3-1 (or the pseudogene TRBV3-2), the J call TRBJ1-5, with D possibly being TRBD1 (6 bases). Germline V CDR1 and CDR2: LGHDT, YNNKEL (reference sequence). CDR3 length equals 14 residues. V lost 4 bases to trimming and J lost 5 bases, with 12 bases between them. The CDR3 DNA follows: TGTGCCAGCAGCCCCCGACAGGACCATCAGCCCCAGCATTTT. It translates to CASSPRQDHQPQHF.

This clone was seen more than once but under ten times. V is TRBV7-8 and J is TRBJ2-7; TRBD2 might be the D (6 bases). The CDR3 has 14 residues. The V end lost 1 base, the J end lost 4 bases, and 11 bases lay between the germline ends. Germline CDR1 reads SGHVS; CDR2 reads FQNEAQ. CDR3 protein: CASSLVGGKYEQYF. The CDR3 region has the DNA TGTGCCAGCAGCTTAGTTGGGGGGAAGTACGAGCAGTACTTC. Using reference TRBV7-8 and TRBJ2-7 for the parts outside the CDR3, the full variable domain is GAGVSQSPRYKVAKRGQDVALRCDPISGHVSLFWYQQALGQGPEFLTYFQNEAQLDKSGLPSDRFFAERPEGSVSTLKIQRTQQEDSAVYLCASSLVGGKYEQYFGPGTRLTVT.

The gene calls are TRBV10-2 and TRBJ1-2; no firm D call. Germline V gene sequence: CDR1 WSHSY, CDR2 SAAADI. CDR3 length: 13 amino acids. Trimming cost V 5 bases and J 4 bases, with 11 bases left between them. CDR3 residues: CASSLVGSYGYTF. The CDR3 DNA reads as TGCGCCAGCAGTCTAGTCGGCAGCTATGGCTACACCTTC.

The rearrangement links TRBV28 to TRBJ2-7; possibly TRBD2 for D (5 bases). Trimming removed 10 bases at V and 0 bases at J, with 13 bases between. CDR3 size: 13 residues. Per germline, CDR1 MDHEN and CDR2 SYDVKM. CDR3 region: CAIKAVSSYEQYF. The DNA of the CDR3 is TGTGCCATCAAAGCGGTAAGCTCCTACGAGCAGTACTTC.

The chain is built from TRBV2 and TRBJ2-5, with 12 bases lining up with TRBD1. V gave up 8 bases and J gave up 5 bases; unmatched junction bases: 6. This CDR3 contains 14 residues. Looked up from germline, CDR1 is SNHLY and CDR2 is FYNNEI. The CDR3 loop reads CASLGTGGRETQYF. CDR3 coding DNA: TGTGCCAGCTTGGGGACAGGGGGCCGGGAGACCCAGTACTTC.

The chain employs TRBV6-1 and TRBJ2-7; a possible D gene is TRBD2 (6 bases). V was trimmed by 0 bases and J by 4 bases, leaving 13 bases between them. This CDR3 is built from 15 residues. Germline-derived CDR1 and CDR2 are MNHNS and SASEGT. The CDR3 nucleotides read TGTGCCAGCAGTGAAGCGGGCGGGGTAGTTTACGAGCAGTACTTC. Amino acid sequence: CASSEAGGVVYEQYF.

This clone has only one observation. V usage is TRBV5-1 and J usage is TRBJ2-1; 11 bases fit TRBD1. Germline values: CDR1 SGHRS, CDR2 YFSETQ. The J segment lost 7 bases and the V segment lost 4 bases, leaving 7 bases of the junction unmatched. The CDR3 is made up of 15 amino acids. In DNA form, the CDR3 reads TGCGCCAGCAGCCGCGGGACAGGGGGTACGAATGAGCAGTTCTTC. This codes for CASSRGTGGTNEQFF.

The chain recombines TRBV24-1 with TRBJ1-1, with a tentative D call TRBD1 (5 bases). Germline CDR1 KGHDR, CDR2 SFDVKD. There are 15 residues in the CDR3. Trimming took off 4 bases at V and 1 base at J, with 12 bases between the two ends. CDR3 nucleotide sequence: TGTGCCACCAGTGAACCAGGGTATCCGAACACTGAAGCTTTCTTT. This sequence encodes CATSEPGYPNTEAFF.

The V and J genes are TRBV29-1 and TRBJ2-7; D possibly corresponds to TRBD2 (6 bases). The CDR3 covers 12 residues. V lost 4 bases and J lost 3, with 10 bases in between. Germline V gene lookup returns CDR1 SQVTM and CDR2 ANQGSEA. CDR3 DNA sequence: TGCAGCGTTGTTTCGGAGGGCTACGAGCAGTACTTC. Protein: CSVVSEGYEQYF.

V usage is TRBV3-1 (or the pseudogene TRBV3-2) and J usage is TRBJ2-2; possible D gene TRBD2, 7 bases. Trimming cost V 10 bases and J 7 bases, with 13 bases left between them. The CDR3 extends over 12 amino acids. Germline CDR1 reads LGHDT; CDR2 reads YNNKEL (reference sequence). The chain's CDR3 is CATQGGVGELFF. The CDR3 DNA follows: TGTGCCACCCAAGGGGGGGTCGGGGAGCTGTTTTTT.